This T cell receptor (beta chain) was profiled in a study of T cell repertoires in cytomegalovirus infection (dated by TCRdb to the late 2010s). Regarding the complete study: The HLA type of each donor mattered for the analysis, because public TCR beta signatures pointed to carriage of CMV infection along with the matching HLA type. Broad study findings and their caveats: In both this cohort and an independent cohort of 352 donors, the cumulative frequency of public TCR beta family members distinguished carriers of CMV infection plus the relevant HLA type. The ex vivo response was dominated by HLA-C-restricted CMV-specific TCR beta clonotypes, and the single most frequent clonotype in two of eight donors was supplied by these HLA-C-restricted clonotypes.

Points on this clonotype: No cognate antigen has been identified for it. No much larger clonotype is one base removed from it; base qualities were not supplied.

Sequencer: Illumina HiSeq 1500. TCRdb's own reprocessing of the public reads used fastp at Q25 and MiXCR and kept productive beta chains. Rows with one shared CDR3 protein collapse into an entry with the most common genes and DNA. A total of some 700,000 distinct CDR3 sequences appear in this sample, 35% to 45% of them only once. The ten largest clones take up 2.5% to 3% of the sample. Source material: PBMCs. This clonotype was obtained from a human donor in good health (CMV status not recorded). Some clones in this sample may be carry-over from other donors' samples.

The DNA sequence follows: TGCAGCGGACGGCGGGCGAGCACTGAAGCTTTCTTT. Its coded protein is CSGRRASTEAFF. The rearranged chain carries TRBV29-1 and TRBJ1-1; the D gene is not confidently resolved. The germline V gene sets CDR1 to SQVTM and CDR2 to ANQGSEA. From its cysteine to its phenylalanine, the CDR3 spans 12 amino acids. Only CDR3 DNA remains: 36 bases, in frame from the first base. V was cut back by 7 bases and J by 4 bases, leaving a gap of 13 bases between them.